One and the same sample provided the 19 T cell receptor beta chains below, sequenced in a study of cytomegalovirus exposure and HLA in healthy donors. PCR primers comprised 60 Vbeta and 13 Jbeta primers. Sequenced by immunoSEQ multiplex PCR; TCRdb stores in-frame clones only, minus some. The sample consists of fewer than 200,000 clones, about four fifths of them appearing once. Source material: PBMCs. These receptors came from a woman in her forties or fifties in good health and CMV-seronegative.

The chain carries TRBV5-1 and TRBJ2-7; 9 nucleotides line up with TRBD1. Trimming cost V 3 bases and J 3 bases; bases outside gene matches: 7. Germline V gene lookup returns CDR1 SGHRS and CDR2 YFSETQ. The CDR3 spans 15 residues. The CDR3 sequence is CASSSIQGAIYEQYF. The CDR3 DNA reads as TGCGCCAGCAGCTCGATACAGGGGGCGATCTACGAGCAGTACTTC.

The chain carries TRBV9 and TRBJ1-2; no reliable D call. The CDR3 covers 12 residues. Trimming cost V 0 bases and J 5 bases, with 5 bases left between them. Germline values: CDR1 SGDLS, CDR2 YYNGEE. The CDR3 reads CASSVGQYGYTF. DNA for the CDR3: TGTGCCAGCAGCGTAGGGCAATATGGCTACACCTTC.

The chain links TRBV9 to TRBJ2-1, with D possibly being TRBD2 (6 bases). Trimming pared 4 bases from V and 4 bases from J, leaving 18 bases between. Germline V gives CDR1 SGDLS, CDR2 YYNGEE. CDR3 length: 16 residues. This CDR3 reads CASSSRSSGVYNEQFF. CDR3 nucleotide sequence: TGTGCCAGCAGCTCAAGATCGTCGGGGGTTTACAATGAGCAGTTCTTC.

V gene TRBV5-6 combines with J gene TRBJ1-1, with 7 bases aligning to TRBD1. The CDR3 covers 15 residues. V lost 1 base to trimming and J lost 4 bases; unmatched junction nucleotides: 7. Germline V CDR1 and CDR2: SGHDT, YYEEEE. This CDR3 is CASSLMEGAGTEAFF. The DNA for the CDR3 is TGTGCCAGCAGCTTGATGGAGGGGGCGGGCACTGAAGCTTTCTTT. The whole variable domain, remainder taken from reference TRBV5-6 and TRBJ1-1, is DAGVTQSPTHLIKTRGQQVTLRCSPKSGHDTVSWYQQALGQGPQFIFQYYEEEERQRGNFPDRFSGHQFPNYSSELNVNALLLGDSALYLCASSLMEGAGTEAFFGQGTRLTVV.

The J gene is TRBJ1-2, the V gene TRBV7-9, with D unclear. The CDR3 extends over 13 amino acids. Germline CDR1 is SEHNR and CDR2 is FQNEAQ (reference sequence). V shed 4 bases and J shed 3 bases, with 9 bases lying between them. CDR3 sequence: CASSSLSYYGYTF. Here the CDR3 DNA reads TGTGCCAGCAGCTCTCTTAGTTACTATGGCTACACCTTC.

The chain has TRBV27 and TRBJ1-2; no clear D gene. V lost 10 bases, J lost 10 bases, and 16 bases lay in between. CDR3 size: 11 residues. CDR1 MNHEY and CDR2 SMNVEV come from the germline V gene (reference sequence). CDR3 coding DNA: TGTGCCACCCCCCCGGGGTTTGACTACACCTTC. Amino acids: CATPPGFDYTF.

This clone was seen a handful of times. The chain uses TRBV28 and TRBJ2-3; 11 positions match TRBD1. V was clipped by 1 base and J by 6 bases; unmatched bases: 3. Germline V gives CDR1 MDHEN, CDR2 SYDVKM. This CDR3 has 15 residues. The CDR3 nucleotides are TGTGCCAGCAGTTTATCCGGGACAGGGGGGGATACGCAGTATTTT. Protein sequence: CASSLSGTGGDTQYF.

This sequence joins TRBV6-4 and TRBJ2-3; possible D gene TRBD2, 7 bases. V gave up 3 bases and J gave up 6 bases, with 13 bases separating them. The length of the CDR3 is 14 residues. Germline CDR1 and CDR2: MRHNA and SNTAGT. The CDR3 sequence: CASSEGGGLDTQYF. In nucleotides, the CDR3 is TGTGCCAGCAGTGAGGGCGGGGGCCTGGATACGCAGTATTTT.

Comments on this clone: A junction end diverges from the germline sequence, so it may reflect a read error. The V call is TRBV5-1, the J call TRBJ2-2; possibly TRBD2 for D (6 bases). Germline V lookup: CDR1 SGHRS, CDR2 YFSETQ. The CDR3 is 15 amino acids. The CDR3: CASSSDWRGSGKLFF. CDR3 sequence (DNA): TGCGCCAGCAGCTCCGACTGGCGGGGCTCCGGGAAGCTGTTTTTT.

This clone was detected once. The chain carries TRBV27 and TRBJ1-2, with 11 bases aligning to TRBD1. CDR1 is MNHEY and CDR2 is SMNVEV in the germline V gene (reference sequence). CDR3 size: 14 residues. V was clipped by 2 bases and J by 8 bases; unmatched bases: 4. The CDR3 DNA is TGTGCCAGCAGTTTAAGGGACAGGGGGGACGGCTACACCTTC. This sequence encodes CASSLRDRGDGYTF.

The chain employs TRBV28 and TRBJ1-5; D may be TRBD1 (5 bases). This CDR3 contains 14 residues. Germline V gene data show CDR1 as MDHEN and CDR2 as SYDVKM. V lost 6 bases and J 6 bases, leaving 15 bases between the germline ends. CDR3 sequence: CASSPMGGGQPQHF. In DNA form, the CDR3 reads TGTGCCAGCAGCCCTATGGGGGGTGGTCAGCCCCAGCATTTT. Variable domain in full (rest from reference TRBV28 and TRBJ1-5): DVKVTQSSRYLVKRTGEKVFLECVQDMDHENMFWYRQDPGLGLRLIYFSYDVKMKEKGDIPEGYSVSREKKERFSLILESASTNQTSMYLCASSPMGGGQPQHFGDGTRLSIL.

The rearrangement uses TRBV7-8 and TRBJ2-1; a possible D gene is TRBD2 (7 bases). Deletions cut 5 bases from V and 7 bases from J, with 18 bases between. In germline, CDR1 is SGHVS, CDR2 FQNEAQ. The CDR3 extends over 15 amino acids. Here the CDR3 DNA reads TGTGCCAGCAGCAGGGGCTGGCGGGGGCGGAATGAGCAGTTCTTC. Translating it yields CASSRGWRGRNEQFF.

This chain uses TRBV5-8 with TRBJ1-2; no reliable D call. There are 14 residues in the CDR3. The V and J ends lost 1 base and 8 bases respectively, with 15 bases between them. Looked up from germline, CDR1 is SGHTS and CDR2 is YDEGEE. In DNA, the CDR3 is TGTGCCAGCAGCTTGACAGTTTTAAAAGGAGGCTACACCTTC. It translates to CASSLTVLKGGYTF.

This clone has a handful of counts. The chain joins TRBV5-1 to TRBJ2-5, with D perhaps matching TRBD1 (6 bases). This CDR3 spans 13 amino acids. Per the germline V gene, CDR1 is SGHRS and CDR2 is YFSETQ. Trimming cost V 3 bases and J 6 bases, with 12 bases left between them. CDR3 in amino acids: CASSSGQQQTQYF. The DNA for the CDR3 is TGCGCCAGCAGCTCCGGACAGCAGCAGACCCAGTACTTC.

Only one count was recorded for this clone. The chain combines TRBV13 with TRBJ2-3, with 7 bases fitting TRBD1. The germline gives CDR1 PRHDT, CDR2 FYEKMQ (reference sequence). The V and J ends lost 3 bases and 3 bases, in that order; junction bases with no gene match: 6. The CDR3 totals 15 residues. CDR3 in DNA: TGTGCCAGCAGCTTCCCCCCGACAGGGACAGATACGCAGTATTTT. Its translation: CASSFPPTGTDTQYF. Combining the CDR3 with reference TRBV13 and TRBJ2-3 gives the whole variable domain AAGVIQSPRHLIKEKRETATLKCYPIPRHDTVYWYQQGPGQDPQFLISFYEKMQSDKGSIPDRFSAQQFSDYHSELNMSSLELGDSALYFCASSFPPTGTDTQYFGPGTRLTVL.

The chain has TRBV7-6 and TRBJ1-1; D is unresolved. Trimming cost V 1 base and J 8 bases, with 8 bases left between them. CDR1 SGHVS and CDR2 FNYEAQ come from the germline V gene. CDR3 size: 12 residues. The CDR3 is CASSLVREEAFF. The CDR3 nucleotides are TGTGCCAGCAGCTTAGTCCGGGAAGAAGCTTTCTTT.

The chain couples TRBV6-5 to TRBJ1-2; 8 positions agree with TRBD1. J lost 4 bases, V lost 2 bases, and 0 bases had no gene match. Germline lookup yields CDR1 MNHEY and CDR2 SVGAGI. CDR3 length: 13 residues. The CDR3 nucleotides are TGTGCCAGCAGTTACGACAGGGGCTATGGCTACACCTTC. This gives the protein CASSYDRGYGYTF.

The V and J genes are TRBV28 and TRBJ2-2; 8 nucleotides match TRBD2. Germline assignment: CDR1 MDHEN and CDR2 SYDVKM. V was clipped by 3 bases and J by 6 bases; unmatched bases: 15. The CDR3 consists of 18 residues. CDR3 nucleotides: TGTGCCAGCAGTTTCTCAACAGCCGACGGGGGGGCGGCCGGGGAGCTGTTTTTT. Amino acids: CASSFSTADGGAAGELFF. Supplemented by reference TRBV28 and TRBJ2-2, the full variable domain reads DVKVTQSSRYLVKRTGEKVFLECVQDMDHENMFWYRQDPGLGLRLIYFSYDVKMKEKGDIPEGYSVSREKKERFSLILESASTNQTSMYLCASSFSTADGGAAGELFFGEGSRLTVL.

The V and J genes are TRBV2 and TRBJ1-6; 7 nucleotides line up with TRBD1. V lost 6 bases to trimming and J lost 5 bases; unmatched junction nucleotides: 4. The germline gives CDR1 SNHLY, CDR2 FYNNEI. This CDR3 is built from 14 residues. Written as DNA, the CDR3 is TGTGCCAGCAGCGCCGGGACAGATAATTCACCCCTCCACTTT. It translates to CASSAGTDNSPLHF.